A single TCR beta chain is shown here with its context. Antigen: not known. After removal of 6 bases from V and 6 bases from J, the junction contained 5 bases not matched to a gene. This CDR3 has 14 amino acids. Total RNA, at least 5.5 micrograms per sample, came from PBMCs. The second PCR ran about 6 to 12 cycles with a sample-barcoded 5' primer and J-beta primers. Each CDR3 protein is one row after TCRdb ran MiXCR on the 5' RACE reads. This table holds 550,000 to 700,000 distinct CDR3 sequences, 27% found once. This entry comes from a study of blood T cells in healthy people across ages. Study-wide points: Naive and antigen-experienced cells were not separated, limiting conclusive comparison.

The chain has TRBV12-3 or TRBV12-4 and TRBJ2-2; 9 nucleotides align to TRBD1. The sequence was obtained from a woman in her 70s in good health. The sequenced sample consisted of blood. Here the CDR3 DNA reads TGTGCCAGCAGCTGGGACAGGGCGTCCGGGGAGCTGTTTTTT. This sequence encodes CASSWDRASGELFF.